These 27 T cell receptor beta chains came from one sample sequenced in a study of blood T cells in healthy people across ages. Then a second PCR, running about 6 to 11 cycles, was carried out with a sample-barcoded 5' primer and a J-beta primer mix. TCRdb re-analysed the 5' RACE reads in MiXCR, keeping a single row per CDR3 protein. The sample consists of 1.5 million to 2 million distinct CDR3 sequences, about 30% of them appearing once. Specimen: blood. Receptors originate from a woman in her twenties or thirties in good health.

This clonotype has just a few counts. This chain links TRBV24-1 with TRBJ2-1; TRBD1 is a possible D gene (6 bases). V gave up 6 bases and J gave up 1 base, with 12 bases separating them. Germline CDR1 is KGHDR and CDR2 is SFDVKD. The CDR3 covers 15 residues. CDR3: CATSRTGQSYNEQFF. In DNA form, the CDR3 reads TGTGCCACCAGTAGAACAGGACAGTCCTACAATGAGCAGTTCTTC.

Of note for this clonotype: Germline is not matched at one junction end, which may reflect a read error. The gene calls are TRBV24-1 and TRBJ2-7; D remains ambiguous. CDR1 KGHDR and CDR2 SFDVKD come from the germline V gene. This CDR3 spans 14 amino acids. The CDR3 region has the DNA TGTGCCACCAGTGCCCCGACACCCTCCTACGAGCAGGACTTC. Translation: CATSAPTPSYEQDF.

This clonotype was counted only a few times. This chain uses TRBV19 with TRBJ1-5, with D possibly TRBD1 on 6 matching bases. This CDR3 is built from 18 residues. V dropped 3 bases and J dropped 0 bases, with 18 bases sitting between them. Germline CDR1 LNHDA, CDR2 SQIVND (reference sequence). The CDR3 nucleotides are TGTGCCAGTAGTATGGTACCGGGACAAAAATATAGCAATCAGCCCCAGCATTTT. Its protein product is CASSMVPGQKYSNQPQHF.

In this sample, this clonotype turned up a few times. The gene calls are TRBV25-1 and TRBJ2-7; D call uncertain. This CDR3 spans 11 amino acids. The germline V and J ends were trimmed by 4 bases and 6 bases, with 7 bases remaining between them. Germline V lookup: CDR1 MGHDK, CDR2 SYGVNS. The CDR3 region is CASSGASEQYF. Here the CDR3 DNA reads TGTGCCAGCAGTGGGGCTTCCGAGCAGTACTTC.

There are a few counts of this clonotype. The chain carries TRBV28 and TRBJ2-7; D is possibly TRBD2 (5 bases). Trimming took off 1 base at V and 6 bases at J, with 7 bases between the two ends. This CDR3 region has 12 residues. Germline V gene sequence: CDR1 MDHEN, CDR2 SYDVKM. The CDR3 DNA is TGTGCCAGCAGTTTATTGACTACCGAGCAGTACTTC. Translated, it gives CASSLLTTEQYF. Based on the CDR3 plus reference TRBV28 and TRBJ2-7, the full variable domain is DVKVTQSSRYLVKRTGEKVFLECVQDMDHENMFWYRQDPGLGLRLIYFSYDVKMKEKGDIPEGYSVSREKKERFSLILESASTNQTSMYLCASSLLTTEQYFGPGTRLTVT.

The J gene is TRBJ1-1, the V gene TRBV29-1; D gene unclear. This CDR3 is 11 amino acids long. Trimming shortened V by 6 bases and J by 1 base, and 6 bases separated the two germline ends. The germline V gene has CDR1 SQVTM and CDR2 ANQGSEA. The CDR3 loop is CSVHSNTEAFF. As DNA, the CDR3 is TGCAGCGTCCACTCGAACACTGAAGCTTTCTTT.

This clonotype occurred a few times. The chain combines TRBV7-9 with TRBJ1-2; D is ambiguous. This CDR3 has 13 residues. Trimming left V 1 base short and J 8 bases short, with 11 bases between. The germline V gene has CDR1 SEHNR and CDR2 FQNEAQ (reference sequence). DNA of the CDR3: TGTGCCAGCAGCTTAGATCAGAGATACGGCTACACCTTC. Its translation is CASSLDQRYGYTF. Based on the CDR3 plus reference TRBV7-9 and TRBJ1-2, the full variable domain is DTGVSQNPRHKITKRGQNVTFRCDPISEHNRLYWYRQTLGQGPEFLTYFQNEAQLEKSRLLSDRFSAERPKGSFSTLEIQRTEQGDSAMYLCASSLDQRYGYTFGSGTRLTVV.

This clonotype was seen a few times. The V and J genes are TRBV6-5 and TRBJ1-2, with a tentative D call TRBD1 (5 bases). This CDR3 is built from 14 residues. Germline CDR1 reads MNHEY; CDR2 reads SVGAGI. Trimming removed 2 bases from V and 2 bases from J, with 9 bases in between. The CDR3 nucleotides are TGTGCCAGCAGTTACCGAGGACACAACTATGGCTACACCTTC. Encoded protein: CASSYRGHNYGYTF.

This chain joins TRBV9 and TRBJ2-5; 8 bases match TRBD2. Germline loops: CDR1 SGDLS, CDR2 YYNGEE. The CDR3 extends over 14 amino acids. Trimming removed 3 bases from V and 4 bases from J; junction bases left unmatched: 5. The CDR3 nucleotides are TGTGCCAGCAGCGCGGGACTAGGGATAGAGACCCAGTACTTC. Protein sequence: CASSAGLGIETQYF.

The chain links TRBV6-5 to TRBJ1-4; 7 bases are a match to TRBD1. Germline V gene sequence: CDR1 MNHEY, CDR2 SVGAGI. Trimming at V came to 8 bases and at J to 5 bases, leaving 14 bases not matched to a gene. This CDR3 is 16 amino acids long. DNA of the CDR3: TGTGCCAGCGGTTCCTTCCCGGGACAGCTCAATGAAAAACTGTTTTTT. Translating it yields CASGSFPGQLNEKLFF.

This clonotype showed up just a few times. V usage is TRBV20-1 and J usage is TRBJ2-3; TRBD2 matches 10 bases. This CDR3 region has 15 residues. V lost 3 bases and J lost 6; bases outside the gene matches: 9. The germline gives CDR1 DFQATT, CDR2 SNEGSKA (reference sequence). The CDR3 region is CSASSPSGGVDTQYF. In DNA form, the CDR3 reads TGCAGTGCTAGTTCCCCCAGCGGGGGGGTCGATACGCAGTATTTT.

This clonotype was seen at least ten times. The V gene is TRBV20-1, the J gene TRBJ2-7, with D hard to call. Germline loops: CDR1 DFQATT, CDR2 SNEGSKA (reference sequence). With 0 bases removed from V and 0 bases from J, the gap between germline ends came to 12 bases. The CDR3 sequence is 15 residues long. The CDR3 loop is CSARDTALSSYEQYF. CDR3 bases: TGCAGTGCTAGAGATACAGCGTTGAGCTCCTACGAGCAGTACTTC.

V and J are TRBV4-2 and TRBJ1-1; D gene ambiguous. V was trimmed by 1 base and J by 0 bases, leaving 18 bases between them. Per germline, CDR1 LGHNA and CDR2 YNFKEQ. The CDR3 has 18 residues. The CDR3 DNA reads TGTGCCAGCAGCCAAGTAACTAGGGCCAGGCTATTGAACACTGAAGCTTTCTTT. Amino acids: CASSQVTRARLLNTEAFF.

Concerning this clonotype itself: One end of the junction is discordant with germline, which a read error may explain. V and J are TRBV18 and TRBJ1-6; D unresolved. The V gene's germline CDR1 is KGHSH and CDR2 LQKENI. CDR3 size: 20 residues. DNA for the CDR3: TGTGCCAGCTCACCGCCAAGAGGGCCAGGACGAGCGGGCTATAATTCACTCCTCCACTTT. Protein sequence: CASSPPRGPGRAGYNSLLHF.

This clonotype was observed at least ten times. The CDR3 is CSALSEETQYF. The CDR3 DNA reads TGCAGTGCCCTCAGTGAGGAGACCCAGTACTTC. This chain uses TRBV20-1 with TRBJ2-5; unclear D gene. The CDR3 sequence is 11 residues long. Trimming removed 6 bases at V and 5 bases at J, with 10 bases between. The germline V gene encodes CDR1 DFQATT and CDR2 SNEGSKA (reference sequence).

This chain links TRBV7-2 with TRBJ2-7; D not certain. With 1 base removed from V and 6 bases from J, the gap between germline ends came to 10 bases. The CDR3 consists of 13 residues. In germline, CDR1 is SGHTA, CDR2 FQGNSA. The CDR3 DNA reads TGTGCCAGCAGCTTAGACTTTAGCAGCGAGCAGTACTTC. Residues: CASSLDFSSEQYF. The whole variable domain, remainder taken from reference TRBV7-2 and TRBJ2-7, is GAGVSQSPSNKVTEKGKDVELRCDPISGHTALYWYRQSLGQGLEFLIYFQGNSAPDKSGLPSDRFSAERTGGSVSTLTIQRTQQEDSAVYLCASSLDFSSEQYFGPGTRLTVT.

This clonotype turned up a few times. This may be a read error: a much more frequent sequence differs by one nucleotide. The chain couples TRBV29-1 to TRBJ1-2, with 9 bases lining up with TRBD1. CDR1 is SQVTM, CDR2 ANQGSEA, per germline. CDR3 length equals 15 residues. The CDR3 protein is CSVEQQGAKGYGCTF. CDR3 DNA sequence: TGCAGCGTTGAGCAACAGGGGGCGAAGGGGTATGGCTGCACCTTC.

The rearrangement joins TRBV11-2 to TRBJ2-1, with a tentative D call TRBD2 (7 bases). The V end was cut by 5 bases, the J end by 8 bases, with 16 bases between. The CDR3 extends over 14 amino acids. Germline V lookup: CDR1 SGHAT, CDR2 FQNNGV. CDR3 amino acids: CASSPRGRGDEQFF. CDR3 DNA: TGTGCCAGCAGCCCGCGGGGGCGTGGGGATGAGCAGTTCTTC.

CDR3 bases: TGTGCCAGCTCACCTCAACAGGGGGGACAAGAGACCCAGTACTTC. It codes for CASSPQQGGQETQYF. The V and J genes are TRBV18 and TRBJ2-5; 8 bases agree with TRBD1. The CDR3 is made up of 15 amino acids. Germline CDR1 and CDR2: KGHSH and LQKENI. The V gene end was trimmed by 3 bases and the J gene end by 2 bases; junction bases not matched to a gene: 5.

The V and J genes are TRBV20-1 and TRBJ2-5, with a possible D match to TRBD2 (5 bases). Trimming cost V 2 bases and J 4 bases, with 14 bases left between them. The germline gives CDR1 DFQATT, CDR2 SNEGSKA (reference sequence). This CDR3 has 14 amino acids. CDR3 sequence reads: CSARPKEERETQYF. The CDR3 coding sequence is TGCAGTGCTAGACCGAAGGAGGAGAGAGAGACCCAGTACTTC.

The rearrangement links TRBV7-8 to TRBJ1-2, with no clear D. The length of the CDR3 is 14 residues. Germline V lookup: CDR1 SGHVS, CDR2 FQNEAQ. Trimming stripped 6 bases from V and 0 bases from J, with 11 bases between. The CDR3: CASRPRGANYGYTF. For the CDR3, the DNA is TGTGCCAGCAGACCCCGGGGTGCTAACTATGGCTACACCTTC.

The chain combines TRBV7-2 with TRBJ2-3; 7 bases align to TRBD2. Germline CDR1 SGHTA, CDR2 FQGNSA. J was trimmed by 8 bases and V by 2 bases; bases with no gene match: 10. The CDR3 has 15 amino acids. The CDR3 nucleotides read TGTGCCAGCAGCTTATCGGGGCGCCCGGGGGGTACGCAGTATTTT. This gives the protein CASSLSGRPGGTQYF.

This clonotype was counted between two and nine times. The CDR3 here is CASSARAGGQDTQYF. Written as DNA, the CDR3 is TGTGCCAGCAGCGCCCGAGCGGGAGGGCAAGATACGCAGTATTTT. The chain links TRBV9 to TRBJ2-3; 10 positions agree with TRBD2. Germline-derived CDR1 and CDR2 are SGDLS and YYNGEE. The CDR3 has 15 residues. The V and J ends lost 3 bases and 5 bases, in that order; junction bases with no gene match: 6.

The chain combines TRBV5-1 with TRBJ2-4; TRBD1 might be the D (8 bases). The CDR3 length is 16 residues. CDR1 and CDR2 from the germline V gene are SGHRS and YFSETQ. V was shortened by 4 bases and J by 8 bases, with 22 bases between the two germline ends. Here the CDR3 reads CASSPGQALGGDIQYF. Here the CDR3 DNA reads TGCGCCAGCAGCCCGGGACAGGCTCTGGGGGGGGACATTCAGTACTTC.

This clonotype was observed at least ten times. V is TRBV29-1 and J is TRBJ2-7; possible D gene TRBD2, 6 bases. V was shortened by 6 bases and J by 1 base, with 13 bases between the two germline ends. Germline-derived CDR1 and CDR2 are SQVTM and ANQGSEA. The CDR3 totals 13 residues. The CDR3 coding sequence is TGCAGCGTGAGAGGGACTCAGTCCTACGAGCAGTACTTC. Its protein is CSVRGTQSYEQYF.

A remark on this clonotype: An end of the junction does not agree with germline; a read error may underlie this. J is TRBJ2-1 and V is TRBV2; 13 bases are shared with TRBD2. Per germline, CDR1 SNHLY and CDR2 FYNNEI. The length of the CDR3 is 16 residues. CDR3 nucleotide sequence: TGCGCCAGCAGTGAAGGACTAGCGGGAGCTTACAATGAGCAGTTCTTC. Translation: CASSEGLAGAYNEQFF.

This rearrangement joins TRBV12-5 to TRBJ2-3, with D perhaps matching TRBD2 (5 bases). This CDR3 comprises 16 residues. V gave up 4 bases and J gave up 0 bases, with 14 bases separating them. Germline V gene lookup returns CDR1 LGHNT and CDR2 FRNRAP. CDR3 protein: CASGSARGGSTDTQYF. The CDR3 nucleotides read TGTGCTAGTGGTTCAGCCCGGGGTGGGAGCACAGATACGCAGTATTTT.